Shown below are 10 T cell receptor beta chains from a single sample sequenced in a study of PD-1 blockade in classical Hodgkin lymphoma (TCRdb year 2020). The sample's time point label is to be understood as: cycle 4 day 1 (C4D1), after more than five weeks of nivolumab. All trial patients had relapsed after autologous stem cell transplantation, with cohorts A, B and C differing in prior brentuximab vedotin exposure. The library came from the immunoSEQ multiplex PCR assay. Not all clones reach the TCRdb copy of this immuneACCESS table, which keeps in-frame sequences only. Checked studies attribute under half of the gap to unresolved V genes and leave the rest unexplained. The sample data list fewer than 95,000 clones, and 83% of these were observed just once. The top ten hold about a sixth of the sample. The sequencing here drew on peripheral blood mononuclear cells (PBMCs), taken before the fourth cycle of nivolumab. These TCRs come from a human donor with classical Hodgkin lymphoma.

The V gene is TRBV19, the J gene TRBJ1-1; possible D gene TRBD1, 6 bases. V lost 4 bases to trimming and J lost 2 bases, with 11 bases between them. CDR1 is LNHDA, CDR2 SQIVND, per germline (reference sequence). The CDR3 extends over 14 amino acids. CDR3 nucleotides: TGTGCCAGTAGTAGGGGGGGGCCTAACACTGAAGCTTTCTTT. It encodes CASSRGGPNTEAFF.

The genes are TRBV7-9 and TRBJ1-2, with 8 positions matching TRBD1. CDR3 length: 14 amino acids. CDR1 is SEHNR and CDR2 is FQNEAQ in the germline V gene (reference sequence). Unmatched junction bases numbered 9, after V lost 5 bases and J lost 7 bases. CDR3 protein: CASSPPDTGGGYTF. For the CDR3, the DNA is TGTGCCAGCAGCCCCCCCGACACAGGGGGTGGCTACACCTTC.

The rearrangement joins TRBV2 to TRBJ2-1, with a weak D call TRBD2 (7 bases). V was cut by 6 bases and J by 2 bases, with 14 bases left in between. The length of the CDR3 is 15 residues. Germline V gene data show CDR1 as SNHLY and CDR2 as FYNNEI. The CDR3 bases are TGTGCCAGCAGGGACAGACTAGCCCCCTACAATGAGCAGTTCTTC. Protein: CASRDRLAPYNEQFF. The variable domain in full, completed from reference TRBV2 and TRBJ2-1, reads EPEVTQTPSHQVTQMGQEVILRCVPISNHLYFYWYRQILGQKVEFLVSFYNNEISEKSEIFDDQFSVERPDGSNFTLKIRSTKLEDSAMYFCASRDRLAPYNEQFFGPGTRLTVL.

The rearrangement joins TRBV1 to TRBJ2-3; the table's D gene call, TRBD2, was not cross checked with the DNA. TRBV1 counts as a pseudogene. There are 15 residues in the CDR3. Here the CDR3 DNA reads TGCACCAGCAGCCCACCGGGACTAGCCACAGATACGCAGTATTTT. Amino acid sequence: CTSSPPGLATDTQYF.

In its sample, this clone was seen a few times. J is TRBJ1-5 and V is TRBV6-1, with D possibly TRBD1 on 5 matching bases. The V and J ends lost 2 bases and 0 bases respectively, with 14 bases between them. The CDR3 is 17 amino acids. CDR1 and CDR2 (germline): MNHNS, SASEGT. The CDR3 reads CASSESYGGLSNQPQHF. CDR3 nucleotides: TGTGCCAGCAGTGAATCGTATGGGGGACTTAGCAATCAGCCCCAGCATTTT.

The genes are TRBV18 and TRBJ2-1, with 7 nucleotides matching TRBD1. Trimming removed 2 bases from V and 0 bases from J; junction bases left unmatched: 1. The germline gives CDR1 KGHSH, CDR2 LQKENI. The CDR3 is made up of 15 amino acids. The CDR3 protein is CASSPGQASYNEQFF. CDR3 DNA sequence: TGTGCCAGCTCACCAGGACAGGCCTCCTACAATGAGCAGTTCTTC.

This clone appeared once. The chain joins TRBV6-5 to TRBJ1-2, with D possibly being TRBD1 (5 bases). Looked up from germline, CDR1 is MNHEY and CDR2 is SVGAGI. The germline V and J ends were trimmed by 2 bases and 7 bases, with 11 bases remaining between them. The CDR3 consists of 13 residues. The CDR3 nucleotides read TGTGCCAGCAGTTACGGTCGGAGGGGTGGCTACACCTTC. Translating it yields CASSYGRRGGYTF.

J is TRBJ2-3 and V is TRBV18; D not certain. The CDR3 consists of 12 residues. CDR1 and CDR2 from the germline V gene are KGHSH and LQKENI. V shed 1 base and J shed 4 bases, with 3 bases lying between them. The CDR3 is CASSPRADTQYF. DNA of the CDR3: TGTGCCAGCTCACCACGGGCAGATACGCAGTATTTT.

A few counts support this clone. The chain carries TRBV5-6 and TRBJ1-1; 9 bases map to TRBD1. J was trimmed by 5 bases and V by 2 bases; bases with no gene match: 7. The CDR3 has 15 amino acids. CDR1 and CDR2 from the germline V gene are SGHDT and YYEEEE. CDR3 in DNA: TGTGCCAGCAGCTTTCTAGGGACAGGGAATACTGAAGCTTTCTTT. This codes for CASSFLGTGNTEAFF.

This chain uses TRBV15 with TRBJ1-5, with unresolved D. Deletions cut 1 base from V and 4 bases from J, with 5 bases between. Germline CDR1 LNHNV, CDR2 YYDKDF (reference sequence). The CDR3 consists of 13 residues. CDR3: CATSRALNQPQHF. The CDR3 coding sequence is TGTGCCACCAGCAGAGCGCTAAATCAGCCCCAGCATTTT.